These 14 T cell receptor beta chains were all obtained from the same sample, sequenced in a study of blood T cells in healthy people across ages. A second about 7 to 12 cycle PCR used barcoded and J-beta primers. TCRdb ran MiXCR on the 5' RACE reads and lists one entry per CDR3 protein. The sample shows some 1.5 million distinct CDR3 sequences, roughly 27% of them seen only once. The sequenced sample consisted of blood. The origin of the receptors is a woman in her thirties in good health.

As to this clonotype: A read error is likely, as this CDR3 ends without the conserved phenylalanine or tryptophan. The chain links TRBV7-9 to TRBJ2-1; D is ambiguous. Germline CDR1 reads SEHNR; CDR2 reads FQNEAQ (reference sequence). This CDR3 has 15 residues. V gave up 0 bases and J gave up 3 bases, with 9 bases separating them. The CDR3, as DNA: TGTGCCAGCAGCTTAGCTGGGTCAGGCTACAATGAGCAGTTCTCC. This translates into CASSLAGSGYNEQFS.

The genes are TRBV29-1 and TRBJ2-1; D uncertain. Per germline, CDR1 SQVTM and CDR2 ANQGSEA. CDR3 length: 10 residues. The V end was cut by 7 bases, the J end by 9 bases, with 10 bases between. As DNA, the CDR3 is TGCAGCGCACTGACGGGTGAGCAGTTCTTC. It specifies CSALTGEQFF.

The chain combines TRBV9 with TRBJ2-3; D gene unclear. This CDR3 has 15 residues. Trimming removed 0 bases from V and 2 bases from J, with 10 bases in between. Germline V gives CDR1 SGDLS, CDR2 YYNGEE. Here the CDR3 reads CASSVGNGFTDTQYF. The CDR3 DNA is TGTGCCAGCAGCGTAGGCAACGGATTCACAGATACGCAGTATTTT.

This clonotype has at least ten counts. The chain has TRBV2 and TRBJ2-7; D remains unclear. This CDR3 has 13 residues. V lost 4 bases and J lost 4, with 11 bases in between. Germline assignment: CDR1 SNHLY and CDR2 FYNNEI. The CDR3 here is CASSGAGIYEQYF. DNA for the CDR3: TGTGCCAGCAGTGGGGCAGGAATTTACGAGCAGTACTTC.

As for this clonotype: Germline is not matched at one junction end, which may reflect a read error. The rearrangement joins TRBV12-3 or TRBV12-4 to TRBJ1-1; maybe TRBD1 (6 bases). The CDR3 has 13 residues. The CDR3 spells CAGRGQPNAEAFF. The CDR3 region has the DNA TGTGCCGGCAGAGGACAGCCGAACGCTGAAGCTTTCTTT.

J is TRBJ2-1 and V is TRBV5-1; 7 nucleotides line up with TRBD2. This CDR3 spans 13 amino acids. Germline values: CDR1 SGHRS, CDR2 YFSETQ. V was pared by 9 bases and J by 5 bases, with 8 bases of the junction left unmatched. CDR3 amino acids: CATSTLANNEQFF. The CDR3 DNA sequence: TGCGCCACCTCTACACTAGCGAACAATGAGCAGTTCTTC.

The chain recombines TRBV24-1 with TRBJ2-1; no clear D gene. Per germline, CDR1 KGHDR and CDR2 SFDVKD. Trimming left V 1 base short and J 10 bases short, with 7 bases between. The CDR3 loop spans 12 amino acids. The CDR3 loop reads CATSDFETEQFF. CDR3 nucleotide sequence: TGTGCCACCAGTGATTTTGAGACAGAGCAGTTCTTC.

This clonotype showed up just a few times. The chain couples TRBV28 to TRBJ1-2; D gene uncertain. V was cut by 3 bases and J by 2 bases, with 13 bases left in between. The length of the CDR3 is 15 residues. CDR1 is MDHEN and CDR2 is SYDVKM in the germline V gene. The CDR3 spells CASSFEGRTNYGYTF. CDR3 bases: TGTGCCAGCAGTTTTGAGGGCAGAACCAACTATGGCTACACCTTC.

The chain joins TRBV29-1 to TRBJ1-2; possibly TRBD1 for D (6 bases). V gave up 7 bases and J gave up 6 bases, with 12 bases separating them. CDR3 length equals 11 residues. Germline-derived CDR1 and CDR2 are SQVTM and ANQGSEA. Here the CDR3 reads CSAVRGDGYTF. In DNA form, the CDR3 reads TGCAGCGCCGTCAGGGGAGATGGCTACACCTTC. Together with reference TRBV29-1 and TRBJ1-2, the CDR3 gives the full variable domain: SAVISQKPSRDICQRGTSLTIQCQVDSQVTMMFWYRQQPGQSLTLIATANQGSEATYESGFVIDKFPISRPNLTFSTLTVSNMSPEDSSIYLCSAVRGDGYTFGSGTRLTVV.

Only a few counts were recorded for this clonotype. This chain joins TRBV9 and TRBJ2-3; 12 positions match TRBD1. CDR1 and CDR2 (germline): SGDLS, YYNGEE. This CDR3 is built from 18 residues. Germline trimming cut 4 bases from V and 4 bases from J; bases unmatched to any gene: 13. This CDR3 is CASSPYNTGTGGADTQYF. The CDR3 DNA reads TGTGCCAGCAGCCCCTACAACACCGGGACAGGGGGCGCAGATACGCAGTATTTT.

The V call is TRBV2, the J call TRBJ1-2; no firm D call. The germline V gene encodes CDR1 SNHLY and CDR2 FYNNEI. Trimming pared 0 bases from V and 1 base from J, leaving 6 bases between. The CDR3 consists of 14 residues. CDR3 DNA sequence: TGTGCCAGCAGTGAAGCATGGGGTAACTATGGCTACACCTTC. It specifies CASSEAWGNYGYTF.

The chain links TRBV5-1 to TRBJ2-1; 8 bases map to TRBD1. The CDR3 spans 15 residues. The trim removed 1 base at V and 4 bases at J, leaving 4 bases unmatched. Germline loops: CDR1 SGHRS, CDR2 YFSETQ. The CDR3 DNA sequence: TGCGCCAGCAGCTTGTGGCAGGGGGCTTACAATGAGCAGTTCTTC. This encodes CASSLWQGAYNEQFF. Drawing the rest from reference TRBV5-1 and TRBJ2-1, the complete variable domain is KAGVTQTPRYLIKTRGQQVTLSCSPISGHRSVSWYQQTPGQGLQFLFEYFSETQRNKGNFPGRFSGRQFSNSRSEMNVSTLELGDSALYLCASSLWQGAYNEQFFGPGTRLTVL.

J is TRBJ2-4 and V is TRBV12-3 or TRBV12-4; possible D gene TRBD2, 7 bases. TRBJ2-7 explains the end of the DNA better; the J call may be wrong. This CDR3 has 16 residues. CDR3 region: CASSPGSGEGAYEQYF. DNA for the CDR3: TGTGCCAGCAGCCCTGGGTCGGGGGAGGGGGCCTACGAGCAGTACTTC.

Points on this clonotype: Being one base from a much bigger clone, this may be a read error. This rearrangement joins TRBV5-1 to TRBJ2-7, with D perhaps given as TRBD1 or TRBD2 (5 bases each). CDR1 SGHRS and CDR2 YFSETQ come from the germline V gene. The CDR3 is made up of 13 amino acids. Here the CDR3 reads CASGEGSSYEQDF. The CDR3 DNA follows: TGCGCCAGCGGAGAGGGGAGCTCCTACGAGCAGGACTTC.